Presented here are 21 T cell receptor beta chains from one specimen sequenced in a study of post-analysis software for immune sequencing data. Study-wide findings and caveats: Included in a set of five TRBV segments more frequent in patients than controls were TRBV5-6, TRBV5-1 and TRBV20-1.

Carried by the TCR beta cDNA libraries were unique molecular identifiers. TCRdb ran MiXCR on the PCR reads and lists one entry per CDR3 protein. The table shows 380,000 or so distinct CDR3 sequences, with approximately 33% occurring only once. These receptors have no identified antigens. The sequencing sample was made of blood. Receptor source: a girl aged 5 to 17 with multiple sclerosis.

CDR3: CASSQLPHRVGELRGVEQYF. The CDR3 DNA sequence: TGTGCCAGCAGCCAACTGCCACACAGGGTTGGGGAGCTACGAGGAGTGGAGCAGTACTTC. The chain joins TRBV3-1 to TRBJ2-5, with D perhaps matching TRBD1 (6 bases). Germline V CDR1 and CDR2: LGHDT, YNNKEL (reference sequence). CDR3 length: 20 residues. V lost 2 bases and J 11 bases, leaving 36 bases between the germline ends.

As for this clonotype: The junction does not match germline at one end; this may be a read error. The chain couples TRBV7-7 to TRBJ2-1; TRBD1 matches 9 bases. The germline V gene has CDR1 SSHAT and CDR2 FNYEAQ (reference sequence). CDR3 length: 13 amino acids. The CDR3 sequence is CASSLQGANEQFF. CDR3 DNA sequence: TGTGCTAGCAGCCTACAGGGGGCAAATGAGCAGTTCTTC.

The CDR3 loop is CSAREQGNKETQYF. The DNA for the CDR3 is TGCAGTGCTAGAGAACAGGGGAATAAAGAGACCCAGTACTTC. This chain joins TRBV20-1 and TRBJ2-5; 7 bases are shared with TRBD1. The CDR3 has 14 amino acids. Germline CDR1 reads DFQATT; CDR2 reads SNEGSKA (reference sequence). With 0 bases clipped from V and 3 bases from J, the junction kept 4 bases outside the gene matches.

The chain couples TRBV4-2 to TRBJ2-3, with TRBD2 as a possible D gene (5 bases). The CDR3 is 15 amino acids. CDR1 is LGHNA, CDR2 YNFKEQ, per germline. V was pared by 0 bases and J by 3 bases, with 10 bases between. The CDR3 loop reads CASSQDRGRTDTQYF. In DNA form, the CDR3 reads TGTGCCAGCAGCCAAGATCGGGGAAGGACAGATACGCAGTATTTT.

This clonotype was seen more than once but under ten times. The chain links TRBV3-1 to TRBJ2-7, with D perhaps TRBD1 (5 bases). Trimming removed 6 bases at V and 2 bases at J, with 17 bases between. The CDR3 sequence is 15 residues long. Germline CDR1 and CDR2: LGHDT and YNNKEL (reference sequence). CDR3 DNA sequence: TGTGCCAGCAGGGTGACGGCTTCAGGGACCTACGAGCAGTACTTC. Translation gives CASRVTASGTYEQYF.

This clonotype appeared a single time. The chain links TRBV11-2 to TRBJ2-3, with D perhaps matching TRBD1 (6 bases). V lost 6 bases to trimming and J lost 1 base, with 17 bases between them. The CDR3 length is 16 residues. Germline values: CDR1 SGHAT, CDR2 FQNNGV. The DNA for the CDR3 is TGTGCCAGCAGGGCTCTGACAGGCCCACGCACAGATACGCAGTATTTT. It translates to CASRALTGPRTDTQYF. The full variable domain, with the rest looked up from reference TRBV11-2 and TRBJ2-3, is EAGVAQSPRYKIIEKRQSVAFWCNPISGHATLYWYQQILGQGPKLLIQFQNNGVVDDSQLPKDRFSAERLKGVDSTLKIQPAKLEDSAVYLCASRALTGPRTDTQYFGPGTRLTVL.

V is TRBV7-9 and J is TRBJ2-1, with D possibly TRBD1 on 5 matching bases. This CDR3 has 13 residues. Germline CDR1 is SEHNR and CDR2 is FQNEAQ (reference sequence). Trimming left V 4 bases short and J 5 bases short, with 9 bases between. The CDR3 bases are TGTGCCAGCAGCTCGACAGAGGACAATGAGCAGTTCTTC. This gives the protein CASSSTEDNEQFF.

This clonotype was observed a few times. The chain recombines TRBV5-6 with TRBJ2-1, with D perhaps TRBD2 (6 bases). Trimming cost V 2 bases and J 6 bases, with 15 bases left between them. CDR3 length: 15 amino acids. The germline CDR1 and CDR2 sequences are SGHDT and YYEEEE. The CDR3 sequence: CASSFRRAYFNEQFF. The CDR3 nucleotides are TGTGCCAGCAGCTTCAGGAGGGCCTACTTCAATGAGCAGTTCTTC.

V and J are TRBV6-2 or TRBV6-3 and TRBJ2-5; 8 bases are shared with TRBD2. The DNA end lines up better with TRBJ2-7; the J call may be wrong. The CDR3 spans 15 residues. Germline CDR1 reads MNHEY; CDR2 reads SVGEGT. The CDR3 DNA is TGTGCCAGCAGTTCCGGGACTAGAGGTTCCTACGAGCAGTACTTC. Translated: CASSSGTRGSYEQYF.

The chain uses TRBV11-2 and TRBJ1-2, with D perhaps matching TRBD1 (6 bases). The CDR3 spans 16 residues. V lost 7 bases to trimming and J lost 2 bases, with 20 bases between them. The germline CDR1 and CDR2 sequences are SGHAT and FQNNGV. CDR3 region: CASKAVRSRGNYGYTF. The CDR3 DNA reads TGTGCCAGCAAGGCCGTTCGGAGCAGGGGCAACTATGGCTACACCTTC.

The chain employs TRBV7-6 and TRBJ2-7; TRBD1 might be the D (5 bases). V gave up 1 base and J gave up 2 bases, with 9 bases separating them. Germline loops: CDR1 SGHVS, CDR2 FNYEAQ. This CDR3 contains 14 residues. In DNA, the CDR3 is TGTGCCAGCAGCTTAGAGGACACTCCCTACGAGCAGTACTTC. Its protein is CASSLEDTPYEQYF.

As to this clonotype: The junction departs from the called germline gene at one end, perhaps through a read error. This chain joins TRBV6-6 and TRBJ1-1; D unresolved. The length of the CDR3 is 13 residues. Germline CDR1 and CDR2: MNHNY and SVGAGI (reference sequence). The CDR3, as DNA: TGTGCCAGCAGCGGACGGGCGAACACCGAAGCTTTCTTT. Its protein is CASSGRANTEAFF.

Of note for this clonotype: Since a much larger clone is just one base distant, this may be a read error. The V and J genes are TRBV12-3 or TRBV12-4 and TRBJ2-3; tentative D call: TRBD2 (5 bases). The CDR3 is 14 amino acids. The CDR3 here is CASSLAGSTDTRYF. Written as DNA, the CDR3 is TGTGCCAGCAGTTTAGCGGGGAGCACAGATACGCGGTATTTT.

This clonotype was observed many times. This chain connects TRBV4-1 to TRBJ2-7, with 9 nucleotides matching TRBD2. V was pared by 4 bases and J by 3 bases, with 7 bases of the junction left unmatched. The CDR3 length is 15 residues. CDR1 is MGHRA and CDR2 is YSYEKL in the germline V gene. CDR3 protein: CASSPGVAGVYEQYF. The DNA of the CDR3 is TGCGCCAGCAGCCCCGGCGTAGCGGGGGTCTACGAGCAGTACTTC.

This clonotype appeared a few times. V is TRBV13 and J is TRBJ2-3; D is possibly TRBD2 (6 bases). The CDR3 loop spans 17 amino acids. The V gene's germline CDR1 is PRHDT and CDR2 FYEKMQ (reference sequence). V was clipped by 3 bases and J by 2 bases, with 18 bases between them. This chain's CDR3 is CASSLFPRAGYTDTQYF. In DNA, the CDR3 is TGTGCCAGCAGCTTGTTTCCGCGCGCGGGGTACACAGATACGCAGTATTTT.

This clonotype was picked up a small number of times. The gene calls are TRBV7-9 and TRBJ2-3; 7 bases align to TRBD2. Per the germline V gene, CDR1 is SEHNR and CDR2 is FQNEAQ (reference sequence). CDR3 length: 15 amino acids. V shed 5 bases, J shed 4 bases, and the junction held 9 bases outside the gene matches. This CDR3 reads CASSQAGFEADTQYF. The CDR3 DNA reads as TGTGCCAGCAGCCAAGCGGGGTTCGAGGCAGATACGCAGTATTTT.

This clonotype was counted between two and nine times. The chain has TRBV29-1 and TRBJ1-4, with 9 bases that match TRBD1. CDR1 and CDR2 (germline): SQVTM, ANQGSEA. The CDR3 is made up of 14 amino acids. J was trimmed by 11 bases and V by 0 bases; bases with no gene match: 7. The DNA for the CDR3 is TGCAGCGTTGAAGAGGGGACAGGGATTGGCAAACTGTTTTTT. This translates into CSVEEGTGIGKLFF.

The V call is TRBV7-2, the J call TRBJ2-5; maybe TRBD2 (5 bases). The V gene's germline CDR1 is SGHTA and CDR2 FQGNSA. CDR3 length: 14 amino acids. V was clipped by 7 bases and J by 2 bases, with 14 bases between them. This chain's CDR3 is CASTQLVPQETQYF. The CDR3 DNA reads as TGTGCCAGCACCCAACTAGTCCCGCAAGAGACCCAGTACTTC. Complete variable domain (other parts from reference TRBV7-2 and TRBJ2-5): GAGVSQSPSNKVTEKGKDVELRCDPISGHTALYWYRQSLGQGLEFLIYFQGNSAPDKSGLPSDRFSAERTGGSVSTLTIQRTQQEDSAVYLCASTQLVPQETQYFGPGTRLLVL.

The chain uses TRBV2 and TRBJ2-2, with TRBD2 matching over 9 bases. The CDR3 totals 15 residues. Germline V gene data show CDR1 as SNHLY and CDR2 as FYNNEI. The ends lost 3 bases at V and 7 bases at J; junction bases unmatched: 6. The CDR3 bases are TGTGCCAGCAGTGATTCGGCGGGGGGGGTCGGGGAGCTGTTTTTT. This sequence encodes CASSDSAGGVGELFF.

Here the CDR3 DNA reads TGTGCCAGCAGCTGGGGGGACAGGGGCACAGATACGCAGTATTTT. Its protein is CASSWGDRGTDTQYF. The chain uses TRBV11-2 and TRBJ2-3; TRBD1 matches 9 bases. With 4 bases clipped from V and 1 base from J, the junction kept 3 bases outside the gene matches. This CDR3 has 15 residues. Germline CDR1 SGHAT, CDR2 FQNNGV. Using reference TRBV11-2 and TRBJ2-3 for the parts outside the CDR3, the full variable domain is EAGVAQSPRYKIIEKRQSVAFWCNPISGHATLYWYQQILGQGPKLLIQFQNNGVVDDSQLPKDRFSAERLKGVDSTLKIQPAKLEDSAVYLCASSWGDRGTDTQYFGPGTRLTVL.

The table lists this clonotype with a few counts. V gene TRBV30 combines with J gene TRBJ1-5, with a possible D match to TRBD1 (6 bases). Germline assignment: CDR1 GTSNPN and CDR2 SVGIG (reference sequence). V shed 5 bases and J shed 4 bases, with 15 bases lying between them. The CDR3 is 14 residues long. CDR3 bases: TGTGCCTGGGCCCCTGGGGGCCCGAATCAGCCCCAGCATTTT. Translation gives CAWAPGGPNQPQHF.